Listed here are 31 T cell receptor beta chains from one sample, sequenced in a study of OX40 agonist ivuxolimab in advanced cancers. Only in-frame clones appear in the TCRdb table, and some are missing; sequencing was by immunoSEQ multiplex PCR. This sample carries 80,000 or so clones, approximately 95% of them seen once, and the ten largest clones take approximately 0.32%. The specimen was CD4+ or CD8+ T cells sorted from blood, collected in a trial of the OX40 agonist ivuxolimab. All receptors come from an adult with an advanced solid tumor such as melanoma, head and neck, liver or kidney cancer.

The chain joins TRBV5-6 to TRBJ1-2; D gene ambiguous. V was trimmed by 0 bases and J by 8 bases, leaving 14 bases between them. CDR1 and CDR2 (germline): SGHDT, YYEEEE. The CDR3 extends over 14 amino acids. The CDR3 region has the DNA TGTGCCAGCAGCTTGGTCACCGGGGTAGAGGGCTACACCTTC. Translated, it gives CASSLVTGVEGYTF. Together with reference TRBV5-6 and TRBJ1-2, the CDR3 gives the full variable domain: DAGVTQSPTHLIKTRGQQVTLRCSPKSGHDTVSWYQQALGQGPQFIFQYYEEEERQRGNFPDRFSGHQFPNYSSELNVNALLLGDSALYLCASSLVTGVEGYTFGSGTRLTVV.

The chain is built from TRBV20-1 and TRBJ2-1, with D unresolved. Germline loops: CDR1 DFQATT, CDR2 SNEGSKA (reference sequence). Between the trimmed V and J ends, which lost 7 bases and 7 bases, there was a span of 11 bases. This CDR3 spans 11 amino acids. CDR3 coding DNA: TGCAGTGTTGAGCGTTTGAATGAGCAGTTCTTC. It yields the protein CSVERLNEQFF.

This clone was seen a single time. This rearrangement joins TRBV5-1 to TRBJ2-1; D not resolved. CDR3 length: 17 residues. Trimming took 1 base from V and 5 from J, leaving 19 bases between them. CDR1 and CDR2 (germline): SGHRS, YFSETQ. Here the CDR3 reads CASSLNGVEATDNEQFF. The CDR3 nucleotides read TGCGCCAGCAGCTTGAATGGGGTAGAAGCGACTGACAATGAGCAGTTCTTC. Complete variable domain (other parts from reference TRBV5-1 and TRBJ2-1): KAGVTQTPRYLIKTRGQQVTLSCSPISGHRSVSWYQQTPGQGLQFLFEYFSETQRNKGNFPGRFSGRQFSNSRSEMNVSTLELGDSALYLCASSLNGVEATDNEQFFGPGTRLTVL.

This clone was counted a few times. V gene TRBV5-1 combines with J gene TRBJ2-7, with D unresolved. V shed 1 base and J shed 1 base, with 9 bases lying between them. Germline V gene sequence: CDR1 SGHRS, CDR2 YFSETQ. The CDR3 length is 14 residues. CDR3 nucleotides: TGCGCCAGCAGCTTGTCGAGACAATCCTACGAGCAGTACTTC. Translation gives CASSLSRQSYEQYF.

This clone came up once. The CDR3 sequence: CSVVQGGVSADTQYF. CDR3 in DNA: TGCAGCGTTGTCCAGGGAGGGGTTTCAGCAGATACGCAGTATTTT. The chain is built from TRBV29-1 and TRBJ2-3; TRBD2 agrees at 7 bases. With V trimmed by 4 bases and J by 4 bases, 11 bases remained unmatched. The CDR3 sequence is 15 residues long. Germline V gene data show CDR1 as SQVTM and CDR2 as ANQGSEA.

This clone was seen a single time. This chain links TRBV7-3 with TRBJ1-1; no clear D gene. The V gene's germline CDR1 is SGHTA and CDR2 FQGTGA. CDR3 length equals 16 residues. V lost 1 base and J 0 bases, leaving 12 bases between the germline ends. The CDR3 coding sequence is TGTGCCAGCAGCTTAAGCGCAGGCGGCCTGAACACTGAAGCTTTCTTT. It translates to CASSLSAGGLNTEAFF.

The rearrangement uses TRBV4-2 and TRBJ2-5; D gene ambiguous. The CDR3 contains 16 residues. Germline-derived CDR1 and CDR2 are LGHNA and YNFKEQ. Trimming cost V 1 base and J 0 bases, with 12 bases left between them. For the CDR3, the DNA is TGTGCCAGCAGCCAAGGGAGTGGAAACTACCAAGAGACCCAGTACTTC. Translated, it gives CASSQGSGNYQETQYF.

This clone has only a few counts. V and J are TRBV18 and TRBJ2-1, with 8 bases aligning to TRBD2. CDR1 is KGHSH, CDR2 LQKENI, per germline. This CDR3 spans 15 amino acids. Trimming at V came to 3 bases and at J to 6 bases, leaving 7 bases not matched to a gene. The CDR3 bases are TGTGCCAGCTCACCGTACGGGGGGGCGTCCAATGAGCAGTTCTTC. Residues: CASSPYGGASNEQFF.

V gene TRBV7-2 combines with J gene TRBJ1-6; the D gene is possibly TRBD1 (6 bases). The CDR3 length is 15 residues. Trimming cost V 6 bases and J 2 bases, with 11 bases left between them. The V gene's germline CDR1 is SGHTA and CDR2 FQGNSA. The CDR3 DNA reads TGTGCCAGCAGTACAGGGACCCCCTATAATTCACCCCTCCACTTT. This translates into CASSTGTPYNSPLHF.

The chain has TRBV28 and TRBJ2-5; 9 bases map to TRBD1. V lost 4 bases to trimming and J lost 2 bases; unmatched junction nucleotides: 8. Looked up from germline, CDR1 is MDHEN and CDR2 is SYDVKM. CDR3 size: 16 residues. The CDR3 here is CASSSTGDRAQETQYF. The CDR3 DNA is TGTGCCAGCAGTTCTACCGGGGACAGGGCGCAAGAGACCCAGTACTTC.

The genes are TRBV11-2 and TRBJ2-1, with 8 bases lining up with TRBD1. The CDR3 is made up of 15 amino acids. Germline V gene data show CDR1 as SGHAT and CDR2 as FQNNGV. J lost 3 bases, V lost 5 bases, and 6 bases had no gene match. CDR3 nucleotide sequence: TGTGCCAGCAGCCAAACAGGGGGAGGCTACAATGAGCAGTTCTTC. The encoded protein is CASSQTGGGYNEQFF.

The chain recombines TRBV2 with TRBJ2-6; D remains unclear. V was trimmed by 3 bases and J by 0 bases, leaving 9 bases between them. This CDR3 contains 16 residues. Germline V gene data show CDR1 as SNHLY and CDR2 as FYNNEI. CDR3 protein: CASSDRIASGANVLTF. CDR3 coding DNA: TGTGCCAGCAGTGACCGGATAGCCTCTGGGGCCAACGTCCTGACTTTC.

This clone was counted once. This sequence joins TRBV19 and TRBJ2-3, with 8 positions matching TRBD2. V gave up 4 bases and J gave up 1 base; unmatched junction bases: 4. CDR1 is LNHDA, CDR2 SQIVND, per germline (reference sequence). The CDR3 contains 15 residues. CDR3 nucleotides: TGTGCCAGTAGTAGACCAGCGGGGGGCACAGATACGCAGTATTTT. Protein sequence: CASSRPAGGTDTQYF.

This clone was detected a few times. The rearrangement links TRBV5-1 to TRBJ2-5; TRBD2 matches 10 bases. Germline assignment: CDR1 SGHRS and CDR2 YFSETQ. V gave up 2 bases and J gave up 3 bases; unmatched junction bases: 1. The CDR3 covers 14 residues. CDR3 region: CASSLAGGKETQYF. CDR3 bases: TGCGCCAGCAGCTTAGCGGGGGGGAAAGAGACCCAGTACTTC.

The chain carries TRBV6-6 and TRBJ2-1; unclear D gene. V lost 5 bases, J lost 9 bases, and 17 bases lay in between. The CDR3 extends over 14 amino acids. Germline assignment: CDR1 MNHNY and CDR2 SVGAGI (reference sequence). The CDR3 nucleotides read TGTGCCAGCAGTGACCCTTTCTTGTCTGGTGAGCAGTTCTTC. The encoded protein is CASSDPFLSGEQFF.

The chain is built from TRBV18 and TRBJ1-1, with 8 nucleotides matching TRBD1. The length of the CDR3 is 14 residues. The junction had 2 bases not matched to a gene; V was cut back by 1 base and J by 4 bases. Germline CDR1 and CDR2: KGHSH and LQKENI. CDR3 in amino acids: CASSPRTGSTEAFF. The CDR3 nucleotides read TGTGCCAGCTCACCACGGACAGGGAGCACTGAAGCTTTCTTT.

The CDR3 DNA reads TGCGCCAGCAGCTTTGACAGTATTCCTGGAAACACCATATATTTT. Translated: CASSFDSIPGNTIYF. V usage is TRBV5-1 and J usage is TRBJ1-3; tentative D call: TRBD1 (5 bases). Deletions cut 2 bases from V and 2 bases from J, with 11 bases between. This CDR3 comprises 15 residues. CDR1 and CDR2 from the germline V gene are SGHRS and YFSETQ.

The chain couples TRBV9 to TRBJ2-7, with 8 bases lining up with TRBD2. This CDR3 has 15 residues. Germline CDR1 reads SGDLS; CDR2 reads YYNGEE. V shed 4 bases and J 2 bases; nucleotides not matched to a gene: 8. The CDR3 region is CASSPVAGLAYEQYF. The DNA of the CDR3 is TGTGCCAGCAGCCCCGTAGCGGGGTTAGCCTACGAGCAGTACTTC.

V usage is TRBV30 and J usage is TRBJ1-1; possible D gene TRBD1, 6 bases. In germline, CDR1 is GTSNPN, CDR2 SVGIG (reference sequence). The V end was cut by 8 bases, the J end by 3 bases, with 19 bases between. CDR3 size: 14 residues. The CDR3 here is CARKAGVRDTEAFF. DNA for the CDR3: TGTGCCCGAAAGGCAGGGGTAAGGGACACTGAAGCTTTCTTT.

The V call is TRBV18, the J call TRBJ1-5, with D possibly matching TRBD1 (6 bases). This CDR3 comprises 14 residues. With 3 bases removed from V and 5 bases from J, the gap between germline ends came to 11 bases. Looked up from germline, CDR1 is KGHSH and CDR2 is LQKENI. This CDR3 reads CASSPAGADQPQHF. The CDR3 DNA sequence: TGTGCCAGCTCACCGGCAGGGGCCGATCAGCCCCAGCATTTT.

The rearrangement joins TRBV7-2 to TRBJ2-7; D is ambiguous. The V gene lost 1 base and the J gene lost 4 bases, with 5 bases spanning the gap. Per germline, CDR1 SGHTA and CDR2 FQGNSA. The CDR3 covers 12 residues. As DNA, the CDR3 is TGTGCCAGCAGCTTAGTTTTTTACGAGCAGTACTTC. Translating it yields CASSLVFYEQYF.

The chain employs TRBV20-1 and TRBJ1-2; D may be TRBD1 (5 bases). Germline V gene lookup returns CDR1 DFQATT and CDR2 SNEGSKA (reference sequence). V lost 5 bases and J 8 bases, leaving 12 bases between the germline ends. The CDR3 extends over 11 amino acids. The CDR3 sequence is CSAGGAGGYTF. In nucleotides, the CDR3 is TGCAGTGCTGGAGGGGCGGGGGGCTACACCTTC.

The chain has TRBV21-1 and TRBJ1-3; the DNA was not used to check the table's D call, TRBD1. TRBV21-1 is designated a pseudogene. This CDR3 has 12 amino acids. The CDR3 here is CASTRVLQDIYF. The CDR3 nucleotides are TGTGCCAGCACCAGGGTATTGCAGGATATATATTTT.

The rearrangement joins TRBV5-1 to TRBJ2-7; 11 bases line up with TRBD2. The CDR3 sequence is 15 residues long. Germline V lookup: CDR1 SGHRS, CDR2 YFSETQ. J gave up 4 bases and V 0 bases, and 3 bases lay outside the gene matches. In DNA, the CDR3 is TGCGCCAGCAGCTTGGCGGCTAGCGGGGGGTACGAGCAGTACTTC. It translates to CASSLAASGGYEQYF. The full variable domain, in which reference TRBV5-1 and TRBJ2-7 provide the parts outside the CDR3, is KAGVTQTPRYLIKTRGQQVTLSCSPISGHRSVSWYQQTPGQGLQFLFEYFSETQRNKGNFPGRFSGRQFSNSRSEMNVSTLELGDSALYLCASSLAASGGYEQYFGPGTRLTVT.

This clone was seen a single time. The chain is built from TRBV2 and TRBJ2-3; the D is unclear. This CDR3 is 18 amino acids long. Trimming removed 6 bases from V and 2 bases from J, with 24 bases in between. Germline-derived CDR1 and CDR2 are SNHLY and FYNNEI. CDR3 DNA sequence: TGTGCCAGCAGAAAAATTCTTCCGGGCCCGAGTTTCACAGATACGCAGTATTTT. It translates to CASRKILPGPSFTDTQYF. Together with reference TRBV2 and TRBJ2-3, the CDR3 gives the full variable domain: EPEVTQTPSHQVTQMGQEVILRCVPISNHLYFYWYRQILGQKVEFLVSFYNNEISEKSEIFDDQFSVERPDGSNFTLKIRSTKLEDSAMYFCASRKILPGPSFTDTQYFGPGTRLTVL.

The V and J genes are TRBV7-2 and TRBJ2-5; D is possibly TRBD2 (5 bases). The assigned J gene may be wrong: the sequence end matches TRBJ2-7 better. Germline lookup yields CDR1 SGHTA and CDR2 FQGNSA. This CDR3 contains 16 residues. The CDR3 spells CASSLELGGGPYEQYF. In DNA, the CDR3 is TGTGCCAGCAGCTTAGAATTAGGAGGTGGCCCCTACGAGCAGTACTTC.

The CDR3 DNA is TGTGCCAGCAGTCCTACGGACACTGGGCTAGCGGGAGGCCCGATCCTACGTGGGCAGTACTTC. This sequence encodes CASSPTDTGLAGGPILRGQYF. This rearrangement joins TRBV27 to TRBJ2-7; 11 positions agree with TRBD2. With V trimmed by 5 bases and J by 9 bases, 30 bases remained unmatched. The CDR3 runs 21 residues. Germline assignment: CDR1 MNHEY and CDR2 SMNVEV (reference sequence).

The chain recombines TRBV27 with TRBJ1-5; TRBD1 is a possible D gene (6 bases). Per the germline V gene, CDR1 is MNHEY and CDR2 is SMNVEV (reference sequence). V was clipped by 5 bases and J by 1 base, with 9 bases between them. The CDR3 runs to 14 residues. Here the CDR3 reads CASSPGTSNQPQHF. In DNA form, the CDR3 reads TGTGCCAGCAGTCCTGGGACAAGCAATCAGCCCCAGCATTTT.

This sequence joins TRBV29-1 and TRBJ2-7, with D hard to call. This CDR3 comprises 12 residues. The germline V and J ends were trimmed by 4 bases and 0 bases, with 7 bases remaining between them. Germline V gene lookup returns CDR1 SQVTM and CDR2 ANQGSEA. The CDR3 coding sequence is TGCAGCGTTGTAGTAAGCTCCTACGAGCAGTACTTC. This encodes CSVVVSSYEQYF.

This clone was counted once. The CDR3 DNA sequence: TGTGCCAGCAGCGGACAGGGGTCCTATAATTCACCCCTCCACTTT. The encoded protein is CASSGQGSYNSPLHF. The chain carries TRBV7-8 and TRBJ1-6; 9 positions match TRBD1. CDR1 SGHVS and CDR2 FQNEAQ come from the germline V gene. V gave up 5 bases and J gave up 1 base; unmatched junction bases: 0. The CDR3 runs to 15 residues.

In DNA, the CDR3 is TGTGCCAGCAGTTTGGTCTTCCCCTCTATCACAGATACGCAGTATTTT. Amino acids: CASSLVFPSITDTQYF. The chain employs TRBV28 and TRBJ2-3, with D unclear. V lost 3 bases and J 2 bases, leaving 15 bases between the germline ends. Germline V lookup: CDR1 MDHEN, CDR2 SYDVKM. This CDR3 region has 16 residues.